A selection of T cell receptor beta chains follows, all from one sample in a study of blood T cells in healthy people across ages. MiXCR was run by TCRdb on the 5' RACE reads, yielding one entry per CDR3 protein. The table includes under 2,000,000 distinct CDR3 sequences, roughly 50% detected once. Sequences were obtained from blood. The receptors were gathered from a woman aged 40 to 50 in good health. The CDR3 runs from the conserved cysteine through the conserved F or W. Each record gives: clone size, V gene, J gene, D gene, CDR3 protein, CDR3 DNA. A D gene is named only where the DNA matches it firmly. Clone size is shown for a subset of rows, as once, few, many or a class of expanded clone.

size: NA
V: TRBV27
J: TRBJ1-5
D: NA
CDR3: CVSGGNLNQPQHF
DNA: TGTGTTTCGGGGGGGAATCTGAATCAGCCCCAGCATTTT

size: NA
V: TRBV7-9
J: TRBJ2-5
D: NA
CDR3: CASSFGQSQETQYF
DNA: TGTGCCAGCAGCTTTGGGCAGAGTCAAGAGACCCAGTACTTC

size: NA
V: TRBV6-5
J: TRBJ2-1
D: NA
CDR3: CASSYGPGQFF
DNA: TGTGCCAGCAGTTACGGTCCGGGGCAGTTCTTC

size: few
V: TRBV2
J: TRBJ2-7
D: TRBD2
CDR3: CASSEAQLAGTSYEQYF
DNA: TGTGCCAGCAGTGAAGCGCAACTAGCGGGGACTTCCTACGAGCAGTACTTC

size: few
V: TRBV29-1
J: TRBJ2-1
D: NA
CDR3: CSVVLGGPWNEQFF
DNA: TGCAGCGTTGTTTTAGGGGGGCCATGGAATGAGCAGTTCTTC

size: NA
V: TRBV10-3
J: TRBJ2-2
D: TRBD1
CDR3: CAISPGQGAGELFF
DNA: TGTGCCATCAGCCCTGGACAGGGCGCCGGGGAGCTGTTTTTT

size: NA
V: TRBV25-1
J: TRBJ2-3
D: NA
CDR3: CASSESVATQYF
DNA: TGTGCCAGCAGTGAATCAGTCGCTACGCAGTATTTT

size: few
V: TRBV3-1
J: TRBJ2-1
D: NA
CDR3: CASSQLRLGPDEQFF
DNA: TGTGCCAGCAGCCAACTGCGACTAGGGCCAGATGAGCAGTTCTTC

size: NA
V: TRBV7-2
J: TRBJ2-3
D: NA
CDR3: CASVQSDTQYF
DNA: TGTGCCAGCGTACAATCGGATACGCAGTATTTT

size: once
V: TRBV5-5
J: TRBJ2-1
D: NA
CDR3: CASSPPESVFLGHEQFF
DNA: TGTGCCAGCAGCCCCCCTGAAAGCGTATTCCTAGGGCATGAGCAGTTCTTC

size: many
V: TRBV4-3
J: TRBJ2-7
D: TRBD1
CDR3: CASSQNRGSYEQYF
DNA: TGCGCCAGCAGCCAAAACAGGGGGAGTTACGAGCAGTACTTC

size: few
V: TRBV24-1
J: TRBJ2-4
D: TRBD2
CDR3: CATSATSSKNIQYF
DNA: TGTGCCACCAGTGCGACTAGCTCAAAAAACATTCAGTACTTC

size: NA
V: TRBV5-5
J: TRBJ2-7
D: NA
CDR3: CASREGGLSSYEQYF
DNA: TGTGCCAGCAGAGAGGGAGGCTTAAGCTCCTACGAGCAGTACTTC

size: few
V: TRBV7-8
J: TRBJ2-5
D: NA
CDR3: CASSTRNREQETQYF
DNA: TGTGCCAGCAGCACTAGAAACAGAGAACAAGAGACCCAGTACTTC

size: NA
V: TRBV21-1
J: TRBJ2-3
D: NA
CDR3: CASSSGEDGTDTQYF
DNA: TGTGCCAGCAGCTCTGGGGAAGATGGCACAGATACGCAGTATTTT

size: NA
V: TRBV12-3/TRBV12-4
J: TRBJ2-5
D: NA
CDR3: CASSPMAGPDGLAQYF
DNA: TGTGCCAGCAGCCCTATGGCAGGGCCCGACGGTTTGGCCCAGTACTTC

size: few
V: TRBV6-6
J: TRBJ2-4
D: TRBD1
CDR3: CASSYADRTKNIQYF
DNA: TGTGCCAGCAGTTACGCGGACAGGACCAAAAACATTCAGTACTTC

size: NA
V: TRBV20-1
J: TRBJ1-4
D: NA
CDR3: CSARDDPNEKLFF
DNA: TGCAGTGCTAGAGATGATCCAAATGAAAAACTGTTTTTT

size: NA
V: TRBV9
J: TRBJ2-1
D: TRBD2
CDR3: CASSGGSGGAHNEQFF
DNA: TGTGCCAGCAGCGGAGGTAGCGGGGGGGCTCACAATGAGCAGTTCTTC

size: NA
V: TRBV11-2
J: TRBJ2-5
D: TRBD2
CDR3: CASSAVLAAQETQYF
DNA: TGTGCCAGCAGCGCCGTACTAGCGGCTCAAGAGACCCAGTACTTC

size: NA
V: TRBV7-8
J: TRBJ2-7
D: NA
CDR3: CASSPQGPAYEQYF
DNA: TGTGCCAGCAGCCCTCAGGGGCCCGCCTACGAGCAGTACTTC

size: NA
V: TRBV20-1
J: TRBJ2-5
D: NA
CDR3: CSARSLATDEQYF
DNA: TGCAGTGCTAGATCCCTTGCGACCGATGAGCAGTACTTC

size: NA
V: TRBV11-2
J: TRBJ2-1
D: TRBD2
CDR3: CASSLLGEGRDNEQFF
DNA: TGTGCCAGCAGCTTACTAGGGGAGGGGCGAGACAATGAACAGTTCTTC

size: NA
V: TRBV20-1
J: TRBJ2-7
D: NA
CDR3: CSARPNTAAGMIYEQYF
DNA: TGCAGTGCTAGACCGAATACAGCGGCGGGCATGATCTACGAGCAGTACTTC

size: NA
V: TRBV7-2
J: TRBJ1-1
D: NA
CDR3: CASSLARDTYTEAFF
DNA: TGTGCCAGCAGCTTAGCGCGGGATACCTACACTGAAGCTTTCTTT

size: NA
V: TRBV6-2/TRBV6-3
J: TRBJ2-7
D: TRBD2
CDR3: CASSSAGASTNEQYF
DNA: TGTGCCAGCAGTTCAGCGGGGGCTTCGACAAACGAGCAGTACTTC

size: NA
V: TRBV4-1
J: TRBJ1-1
D: NA
CDR3: CASSQVGSSEAFF
DNA: TGCGCCAGCAGCCAAGTCGGCAGCAGTGAAGCTTTCTTT

size: NA
V: TRBV5-1
J: TRBJ2-6
D: NA
CDR3: CASSPEMSSGANVLTF
DNA: TGCGCCAGCAGCCCTGAAATGAGCTCTGGGGCCAACGTCCTGACTTTC

size: NA
V: TRBV20-1
J: TRBJ2-3
D: NA
CDR3: CSASMSKGGSTDTQYF
DNA: TGCAGTGCTAGCATGTCCAAGGGGGGTAGCACAGATACGCAGTATTTT

size: NA
V: TRBV12-3/TRBV12-4
J: TRBJ2-1
D: TRBD2
CDR3: CASRSSSGGFNEQFF
DNA: TGTGCCAGCAGGTCCTCAAGCGGGGGTTTCAATGAGCAGTTCTTC

size: NA
V: TRBV20-1
J: TRBJ2-5
D: NA
CDR3: CSARESEKTQYF
DNA: TGCAGTGCTAGAGAGTCGGAGAAGACCCAGTACTTC

size: NA
V: TRBV29-1
J: TRBJ2-3
D: TRBD1
CDR3: CSVVRTGSTDTQYF
DNA: TGCAGCGTTGTAAGGACAGGCAGCACAGATACGCAGTATTTT

size: NA
V: TRBV18
J: TRBJ2-1
D: TRBD1
CDR3: CASSPLGQTTNEQFF
DNA: TGTGCCAGCTCACCACTGGGACAGACGACCAATGAGCAGTTCTTC

size: NA
V: TRBV20-1
J: TRBJ2-1
D: TRBD2
CDR3: CSASQPTGRGGLSEQFF
DNA: TGCAGTGCTAGTCAGCCGACAGGGCGGGGGGGCCTAAGTGAGCAGTTCTTC

size: few
V: TRBV27
J: TRBJ2-7
D: NA
CDR3: CASSLGPNPYEQYF
DNA: TGTGCCAGCAGTCTGGGCCCAAACCCCTACGAGCAGTACTTC

size: NA
V: TRBV7-8
J: TRBJ2-7
D: NA
CDR3: CASGLSGGEYTYEQYF
DNA: TGTGCCAGCGGCTTATCAGGCGGGGAGTATACCTACGAGCAGTACTTC

size: NA
V: TRBV15
J: TRBJ2-5
D: TRBD2
CDR3: CATSSGLAGPQETQYF
DNA: TGTGCCACCAGCAGCGGACTAGCGGGCCCCCAAGAGACCCAGTACTTC

size: NA
V: TRBV12-3/TRBV12-4
J: TRBJ1-1
D: NA
CDR3: CASSFGRDAEAFF
DNA: TGTGCCAGCAGTTTCGGACGGGACGCTGAAGCTTTCTTT

size: few
V: TRBV5-1
J: TRBJ2-5
D: NA
CDR3: CASSLRGAVEETQYF
DNA: TGCGCCAGCAGCTTGAGGGGGGCTGTAGAAGAGACCCAGTACTTC

size: NA
V: TRBV3-1
J: TRBJ2-1
D: NA
CDR3: CASSQTFGSSSSSSYNEQFF
DNA: TGTGCCAGCAGCCAAACCTTTGGGAGCAGTTCCTCGAGTTCCTACAATGAGCAGTTCTTC

size: few
V: TRBV4-2
J: TRBJ1-5
D: NA
CDR3: CASSQEYAQPQHF
DNA: TGTGCCAGCAGCCAAGAGTATGCTCAGCCCCAGCATTTT

size: once
V: TRBV2
J: TRBJ2-1
D: NA
CDR3: CARTKDPSQYNEQFF
DNA: TGTGCCAGAACAAAGGACCCCTCCCAATACAATGAGCAGTTCTTC

size: NA
V: TRBV20-1
J: TRBJ2-1
D: NA
CDR3: CSAAFGTLRTDEQFF
DNA: TGCAGTGCCGCCTTCGGGACACTCCGAACGGATGAGCAGTTCTTC

size: NA
V: TRBV29-1
J: TRBJ2-1
D: NA
CDR3: CSVGLGPTNEQFF
DNA: TGCAGCGTTGGTCTGGGGCCGACAAATGAGCAGTTCTTC

size: once
V: TRBV6-2/TRBV6-3
J: TRBJ2-5
D: TRBD2
CDR3: CASSPLTSRQETQYF
DNA: TGTGCCAGCAGTCCGTTGACTAGCAGGCAAGAGACCCAGTACTTC

size: NA
V: TRBV5-1
J: TRBJ2-1
D: NA
CDR3: CASNLERRQFF
DNA: TGCGCCAGCAACTTGGAGCGGAGGCAGTTCTTC

size: few
V: TRBV9
J: TRBJ2-7
D: TRBD1
CDR3: CASGTDKSYEQYF
DNA: TGTGCCAGCGGGACAGATAAATCCTACGAGCAGTACTTC